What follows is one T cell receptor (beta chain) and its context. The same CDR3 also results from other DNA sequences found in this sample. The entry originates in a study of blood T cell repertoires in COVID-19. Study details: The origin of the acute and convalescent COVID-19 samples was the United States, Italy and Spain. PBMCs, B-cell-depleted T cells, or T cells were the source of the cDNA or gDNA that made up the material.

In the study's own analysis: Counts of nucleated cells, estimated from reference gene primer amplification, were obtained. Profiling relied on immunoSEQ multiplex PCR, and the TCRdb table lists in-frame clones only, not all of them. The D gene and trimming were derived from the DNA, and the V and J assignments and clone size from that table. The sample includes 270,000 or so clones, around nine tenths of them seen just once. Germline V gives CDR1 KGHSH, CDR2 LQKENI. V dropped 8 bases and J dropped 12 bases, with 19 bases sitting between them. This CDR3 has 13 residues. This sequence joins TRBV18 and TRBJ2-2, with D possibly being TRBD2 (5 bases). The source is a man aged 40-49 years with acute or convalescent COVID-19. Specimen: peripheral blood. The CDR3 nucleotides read TGTGCCAGCACTCCCCTGGCGGGCGAGCAGCTGTTTTTT. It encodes CASTPLAGEQLFF.